The 32 T cell receptor beta chains given below trace back to one sample, sequenced in a study of T cell repertoires in cytomegalovirus infection. TCRdb reanalysed the reads using MiXCR and keeps one entry per CDR3 protein. The data hold around 70,000 distinct CDR3 sequences, with less than 30% observed a single time. These receptors lack a known antigen. Here the sequenced sample was CD8+ T cells from cultured PBMCs, taken from culture after CMV antigen stimulation. All receptors come from a human donor in good health (CMV status not recorded). Some clones in this sample may be carry-over from other donors' samples.

This clonotype was seen only a few times. The CDR3 DNA reads as TGTGCCAGCAGCCCCCTGACTAGCCACCGCCTGGGGATGGATACGCAGTATTTT. Protein: CASSPLTSHRLGMDTQYF. The chain is built from TRBV13 and TRBJ2-3; 7 positions match TRBD2. V lost 5 bases, J lost 6 bases, and 20 bases stayed unmatched. From germline, CDR1 is PRHDT and CDR2 FYEKMQ (reference sequence). The CDR3 runs 18 residues.

The J gene is TRBJ2-7, the V gene TRBV10-2; 13 bases agree with TRBD2. Germline CDR1 reads WSHSY; CDR2 reads SAAADI. The junction had 4 bases not matched to a gene; V was cut back by 6 bases and J by 2 bases. CDR3 length: 15 amino acids. Here the CDR3 reads CASSDGLAGAYEQYF. Here the CDR3 DNA reads TGCGCCAGCAGCGACGGACTAGCGGGGGCCTACGAGCAGTACTTC.

This clonotype came up many times. This chain connects TRBV7-2 to TRBJ2-1; 7 nucleotides align to TRBD1. The CDR3 extends over 14 amino acids. The junction had 3 bases not matched to a gene; V was cut back by 4 bases and J by 3 bases. From germline, CDR1 is SGHTA and CDR2 FQGNSA. Here the CDR3 reads CASSYDRVYNEQFF. In DNA form, the CDR3 reads TGTGCCAGCAGCTACGACAGGGTCTACAATGAGCAGTTCTTC.

The rearrangement uses TRBV27 and TRBJ1-5, with a weak D call TRBD1 (6 bases). There are 14 residues in the CDR3. V was pared by 6 bases and J by 3 bases, with 12 bases between. Germline values: CDR1 MNHEY, CDR2 SMNVEV (reference sequence). The CDR3 reads CASSRGQNNQPQHF. Written as DNA, the CDR3 is TGTGCCAGCAGCCGCGGACAGAACAATCAGCCCCAGCATTTT.

The genes are TRBV11-2 and TRBJ2-7; maybe TRBD1 (5 bases). V lost 2 bases to trimming and J lost 5 bases, with 13 bases between them. Germline V lookup: CDR1 SGHAT, CDR2 FQNNGV. This CDR3 is 14 amino acids long. In nucleotides, the CDR3 is TGTGCCAGCAGCTTAAGTTCCAGGGCCCACGAGCAGTACTTC. Translating gives CASSLSSRAHEQYF.

A note on this clonotype: A much larger clone lies a single base off, so this may be a read error. The chain carries TRBV7-8 and TRBJ2-3; D is undetermined. CDR3 length: 15 amino acids. In germline, CDR1 is SGHVS, CDR2 FQNEAQ. Trimming removed 4 bases from V and 4 bases from J, with 15 bases in between. CDR3 in DNA: TGTGCCAGCAGCTGGACGTCGCTCAGCTCAGATACGCAGTATTTT. Protein: CASSWTSLSSDTQYF. Together with reference TRBV7-8 and TRBJ2-3, the CDR3 gives the full variable domain: GAGVSQSPRYKVAKRGQDVALRCDPISGHVSLFWYQQALGQGPEFLTYFQNEAQLDKSGLPSDRFFAERPEGSVSTLKIQRTQQEDSAVYLCASSWTSLSSDTQYFGPGTRLTVL.

The chain combines TRBV19 with TRBJ1-1; D ambiguous. The CDR3 is 13 residues long. The germline V gene encodes CDR1 LNHDA and CDR2 SQIVND (reference sequence). Trimming stripped 1 base from V and 3 bases from J, with 6 bases between. The DNA for the CDR3 is TGTGCCAGTAGTATAGGGTCCCACACTGAAGCTTTCTTT. This sequence encodes CASSIGSHTEAFF.

This clonotype was seen ten or more times. The chain employs TRBV2 and TRBJ2-3; D is perhaps TRBD1 or TRBD2 (5 bases each). Germline V CDR1 and CDR2: SNHLY, FYNNEI. The CDR3 loop spans 13 amino acids. The V end was cut by 3 bases, the J end by 9 bases, with 13 bases between. CDR3 protein: CASSDVGPPTQYF. CDR3 DNA: TGTGCCAGCAGTGATGTGGGACCCCCAACGCAGTATTTT. The variable domain in full, completed from reference TRBV2 and TRBJ2-3, reads EPEVTQTPSHQVTQMGQEVILRCVPISNHLYFYWYRQILGQKVEFLVSFYNNEISEKSEIFDDQFSVERPDGSNFTLKIRSTKLEDSAMYFCASSDVGPPTQYFGPGTRLTVL.

This chain uses TRBV6-6 with TRBJ2-1; perhaps TRBD1 as D (5 bases). With 0 bases removed from V and 9 bases from J, the gap between germline ends came to 12 bases. Germline CDR1 is MNHNY and CDR2 is SVGAGI (reference sequence). The CDR3 covers 14 residues. The CDR3 reads CASSYSTDYGEQFF. CDR3 bases: TGTGCCAGCAGTTACTCGACAGATTATGGTGAGCAGTTCTTC.

Many counts were recorded for this clonotype. This chain uses TRBV7-2 with TRBJ1-1; the match to TRBD1 covers 8 bases. Unmatched junction bases numbered 7, after V lost 5 bases and J lost 8 bases. Germline-derived CDR1 and CDR2 are SGHTA and FQGNSA. CDR3 length: 13 amino acids. CDR3 DNA: TGTGCCAGCAGCCCGCAGGGGGCCTACGAAGCTTTCTTT. This translates into CASSPQGAYEAFF.

The rearrangement joins TRBV7-9 to TRBJ1-5; no firm D call. With 1 base removed from V and 2 bases from J, the gap between germline ends came to 9 bases. This CDR3 comprises 15 residues. Germline V gene data show CDR1 as SEHNR and CDR2 as FQNEAQ (reference sequence). The CDR3 DNA follows: TGTGCCAGCAGCTTAGAAGCTACCGGCAATCAGCCCCAGCATTTT. It specifies CASSLEATGNQPQHF.

The gene calls are TRBV10-2 and TRBJ1-2, with D hard to call. This CDR3 contains 12 residues. V lost 3 bases to trimming and J lost 4 bases, with 6 bases between them. Per the germline V gene, CDR1 is WSHSY and CDR2 is SAAADI. CDR3 DNA sequence: TGCGCCAGCAGTGACCTGTTCTATGGCTACACCTTC. This codes for CASSDLFYGYTF.

This rearrangement joins TRBV29-1 to TRBJ2-7; 8 bases are shared with TRBD2. The J segment lost 5 bases and the V segment lost 5 bases, leaving 11 bases of the junction unmatched. Germline CDR1 and CDR2: SQVTM and ANQGSEA. This CDR3 has 14 residues. The CDR3 region is CSVRARRGAHEQYF. Here the CDR3 DNA reads TGCAGCGTTCGAGCGAGGCGGGGGGCCCACGAGCAGTACTTC.

V is TRBV27 and J is TRBJ1-1, with D hard to call. V was trimmed by 5 bases and J by 5 bases, leaving 12 bases between them. Germline V gives CDR1 MNHEY, CDR2 SMNVEV (reference sequence). The CDR3 has 13 residues. This chain's CDR3 is CASSEGSGTEAFF. The DNA of the CDR3 is TGTGCCAGCAGTGAGGGAAGTGGGACTGAAGCTTTCTTT.

There are a few counts of this clonotype. The chain recombines TRBV4-3 with TRBJ2-2; D not certain. Trimming took 0 bases from V and 6 from J, leaving 5 bases between them. Germline assignment: CDR1 LGHNA and CDR2 YSLEER. This CDR3 is built from 13 residues. The DNA for the CDR3 is TGCGCCAGCAGCCAAGACCACTCCGGGGAGCTGTTTTTT. Encoded protein: CASSQDHSGELFF.

The chain combines TRBV6-2 or TRBV6-3 with TRBJ2-2; TRBD1 matches 9 bases. This CDR3 spans 17 amino acids. V was pared by 6 bases and J by 0 bases, with 8 bases of the junction left unmatched. From germline, CDR1 is MNHEY and CDR2 SVGEGT. CDR3 residues: CASRIWTGVTNTGELFF. In nucleotides, the CDR3 is TGTGCCAGCAGAATATGGACAGGGGTGACGAACACCGGGGAGCTGTTTTTT.

The table lists this clonotype with many counts. In nucleotides, the CDR3 is TGTGCCAGCAGCCCCGAGATGAACACTGAAGCTTTCTTT. It specifies CASSPEMNTEAFF. This chain connects TRBV7-8 to TRBJ1-1; D remains unclear. V lost 5 bases and J 0 bases, leaving 7 bases between the germline ends. This CDR3 contains 13 residues. Germline V gives CDR1 SGHVS, CDR2 FQNEAQ. The whole variable domain, filled in from reference TRBV7-8 and TRBJ1-1, reads GAGVSQSPRYKVAKRGQDVALRCDPISGHVSLFWYQQALGQGPEFLTYFQNEAQLDKSGLPSDRFFAERPEGSVSTLKIQRTQQEDSAVYLCASSPEMNTEAFFGQGTRLTVV.

Here the CDR3 DNA reads TGTGCCAGCAGTTTATTCCCTCAAGAGCTAGCCAAAAACATTCAGTACTTC. It encodes CASSLFPQELAKNIQYF. The chain carries TRBV27 and TRBJ2-4; no clear D gene. V was cut by 1 base and J by 0 bases, with 13 bases left in between. The CDR3 loop spans 17 amino acids. Germline loops: CDR1 MNHEY, CDR2 SMNVEV (reference sequence).

This sequence joins TRBV27 and TRBJ1-6; D may be TRBD1 (6 bases). Trimming stripped 5 bases from V and 7 bases from J, with 27 bases between. The V gene's germline CDR1 is MNHEY and CDR2 SMNVEV (reference sequence). The CDR3 runs to 19 residues. CDR3 DNA: TGTGCCAGCAGTATCTCCACAGGGAATCTAGTTTCGGGGAATTCACCCCTCCACTTT. Protein: CASSISTGNLVSGNSPLHF.

V gene TRBV29-1 combines with J gene TRBJ1-2; 7 bases match TRBD1. V dropped 4 bases and J dropped 6; count of bases not matched to a gene: 8. Germline loops: CDR1 SQVTM, CDR2 ANQGSEA. This CDR3 has 13 residues. CDR3 nucleotide sequence: TGCAGCGTTGGAGACAGGGATGGGAATGGCTACACCTTC. Amino acid sequence: CSVGDRDGNGYTF. The whole variable domain, filled in from reference TRBV29-1 and TRBJ1-2, reads SAVISQKPSRDICQRGTSLTIQCQVDSQVTMMFWYRQQPGQSLTLIATANQGSEATYESGFVIDKFPISRPNLTFSTLTVSNMSPEDSSIYLCSVGDRDGNGYTFGSGTRLTVV.

This clonotype was seen a few times. The rearrangement joins TRBV20-1 to TRBJ1-2; D gene unclear. The CDR3 length is 14 residues. Per germline, CDR1 DFQATT and CDR2 SNEGSKA (reference sequence). Between the trimmed V and J ends, which lost 0 bases and 2 bases, there was a span of 10 bases. CDR3 protein: CSARDIRQNYGYTF. The CDR3 DNA follows: TGCAGTGCTAGAGATATACGGCAGAACTATGGCTACACCTTC.

The chain employs TRBV5-1 and TRBJ2-7, with 10 nucleotides matching TRBD2. The J segment lost 0 bases and the V segment lost 3 bases, leaving 9 bases of the junction unmatched. This CDR3 has 17 residues. Germline CDR1 reads SGHRS; CDR2 reads YFSETQ. The CDR3 DNA reads as TGCGCCAGCAGCTCCGGGACTAGCGCGACCCACTCCTACGAGCAGTACTTC. This codes for CASSSGTSATHSYEQYF.

This clonotype was detected a few times. The CDR3 region has the DNA TGTGCCAGCAACGGACTAGCGGGAGGTGAAAGCTCCTACGAGCAGTACTTC. Translated: CASNGLAGGESSYEQYF. V usage is TRBV2 and J usage is TRBJ2-7; 14 bases are a match to TRBD2. The V gene's germline CDR1 is SNHLY and CDR2 FYNNEI. There are 17 residues in the CDR3. The ends lost 7 bases at V and 0 bases at J; junction bases unmatched: 8.

This clonotype was found a few times. This chain joins TRBV27 and TRBJ1-2; 8 bases are a match to TRBD1. CDR3 size: 16 residues. The trim removed 3 bases at V and 6 bases at J, leaving 12 bases unmatched. CDR1 is MNHEY, CDR2 SMNVEV, per germline (reference sequence). The CDR3 DNA sequence: TGTGCCAGCAGTTTGGGTCGGACAGGGTATTCGGATGGCTACACCTTC. Encoded protein: CASSLGRTGYSDGYTF.

This chain links TRBV6-5 with TRBJ2-6; possible D gene TRBD1, 5 bases. The CDR3 runs 19 residues. Germline CDR1 is MNHEY and CDR2 is SVGAGI. V was cut by 3 bases and J by 4 bases, with 22 bases left in between. The CDR3 protein is CASSYTQVPTALGANVLTF. CDR3 bases: TGTGCCAGCAGTTATACACAGGTACCTACCGCGCTGGGGGCCAACGTCCTGACTTTC.

This clonotype has only one observation. The chain links TRBV12-5 to TRBJ2-1; D call uncertain. The CDR3 runs 12 residues. CDR1 is LGHNT and CDR2 is FRNRAP in the germline V gene. Between the trimmed V and J ends, which lost 2 bases and 7 bases, there was a span of 6 bases. The CDR3 reads CASGLKKNEQFF. The CDR3, as DNA: TGTGCTAGTGGTTTGAAAAAGAATGAGCAGTTCTTC. The complete variable domain, with remaining parts taken from reference TRBV12-5 and TRBJ2-1, reads DARVTQTPRHKVTEMGQEVTMRCQPILGHNTVFWYRQTMMQGLELLAYFRNRAPLDDSGMPKDRFSAEMPDATLATLKIQPSEPRDSAVYFCASGLKKNEQFFGPGTRLTVL.

This rearrangement joins TRBV5-8 to TRBJ1-4, with D unresolved. This CDR3 contains 13 residues. Germline CDR1 SGHTS, CDR2 YDEGEE. V was pared by 0 bases and J by 8 bases, with 8 bases between. CDR3 amino acids: CASSLGVGEKLFF. Here the CDR3 DNA reads TGTGCCAGCAGCTTGGGCGTCGGGGAAAAACTGTTTTTT. Complete variable domain (other parts from reference TRBV5-8 and TRBJ1-4): EAGVTQSPTHLIKTRGQQATLRCSPISGHTSVYWYQQALGLGLQFLLWYDEGEERNRGNFPPRFSGRQFPNYSSELNVNALELEDSALYLCASSLGVGEKLFFGSGTQLSVL.

This clonotype was counted between two and nine times. The V and J genes are TRBV11-2 and TRBJ2-2; 10 positions match TRBD2. The germline CDR1 and CDR2 sequences are SGHAT and FQNNGV. V shed 3 bases and J 15 bases; nucleotides not matched to a gene: 13. CDR3 length: 15 residues. The CDR3 DNA follows: TGTGCCAGCAGCTTCCCCGGACTAGCGGATGTCTCGGTGTTTTTT. Its translation: CASSFPGLADVSVFF. Full variable domain (outside the CDR3, taken from reference TRBV11-2 and TRBJ2-2): EAGVAQSPRYKIIEKRQSVAFWCNPISGHATLYWYQQILGQGPKLLIQFQNNGVVDDSQLPKDRFSAERLKGVDSTLKIQPAKLEDSAVYLCASSFPGLADVSVFFGEGSRLTVL.

This clonotype has only a few counts. The V gene is TRBV12-3 or TRBV12-4, the J gene TRBJ2-3, with TRBD2 identical over 15 bases. J lost 14 bases, V lost 5 bases, and 8 bases had no gene match. The CDR3 totals 14 residues. The CDR3 nucleotides are TGTGCCAGCAGTCCCGGGACTAGCGGGGGGCCGTGGTATTTT. As protein: CASSPGTSGGPWYF.

This sequence joins TRBV11-3 and TRBJ2-2; D ambiguous. Deletions cut 5 bases from V and 7 bases from J, with 8 bases between. The CDR3 sequence is 12 residues long. Germline assignment: CDR1 SGHNT and CDR2 YENEEA. Here the CDR3 reads CASSPPGGELFF. CDR3 in DNA: TGTGCCAGCAGCCCGCCGGGCGGGGAGCTGTTTTTT.

In its sample, this clonotype was seen a few times. The chain employs TRBV6-6 and TRBJ2-1; D call uncertain. CDR3 length: 15 residues. Germline CDR1 is MNHNY and CDR2 is SVGAGI (reference sequence). Trimming removed 6 bases at V and 5 bases at J, with 17 bases between. The chain's CDR3 is CASSHPHSRDNEQFF. The CDR3 DNA is TGTGCCAGCAGCCACCCCCATAGCCGTGACAATGAGCAGTTCTTC.

The chain couples TRBV4-3 to TRBJ2-4; TRBD2 might be the D (6 bases). There are 14 residues in the CDR3. Trimming removed 0 bases from V and 5 bases from J, with 8 bases in between. Looked up from germline, CDR1 is LGHNA and CDR2 is YSLEER. The CDR3 nucleotides read TGCGCCAGCAGCCAAGAAACGGGAGAAAACATTCAGTACTTC. Protein product: CASSQETGENIQYF.